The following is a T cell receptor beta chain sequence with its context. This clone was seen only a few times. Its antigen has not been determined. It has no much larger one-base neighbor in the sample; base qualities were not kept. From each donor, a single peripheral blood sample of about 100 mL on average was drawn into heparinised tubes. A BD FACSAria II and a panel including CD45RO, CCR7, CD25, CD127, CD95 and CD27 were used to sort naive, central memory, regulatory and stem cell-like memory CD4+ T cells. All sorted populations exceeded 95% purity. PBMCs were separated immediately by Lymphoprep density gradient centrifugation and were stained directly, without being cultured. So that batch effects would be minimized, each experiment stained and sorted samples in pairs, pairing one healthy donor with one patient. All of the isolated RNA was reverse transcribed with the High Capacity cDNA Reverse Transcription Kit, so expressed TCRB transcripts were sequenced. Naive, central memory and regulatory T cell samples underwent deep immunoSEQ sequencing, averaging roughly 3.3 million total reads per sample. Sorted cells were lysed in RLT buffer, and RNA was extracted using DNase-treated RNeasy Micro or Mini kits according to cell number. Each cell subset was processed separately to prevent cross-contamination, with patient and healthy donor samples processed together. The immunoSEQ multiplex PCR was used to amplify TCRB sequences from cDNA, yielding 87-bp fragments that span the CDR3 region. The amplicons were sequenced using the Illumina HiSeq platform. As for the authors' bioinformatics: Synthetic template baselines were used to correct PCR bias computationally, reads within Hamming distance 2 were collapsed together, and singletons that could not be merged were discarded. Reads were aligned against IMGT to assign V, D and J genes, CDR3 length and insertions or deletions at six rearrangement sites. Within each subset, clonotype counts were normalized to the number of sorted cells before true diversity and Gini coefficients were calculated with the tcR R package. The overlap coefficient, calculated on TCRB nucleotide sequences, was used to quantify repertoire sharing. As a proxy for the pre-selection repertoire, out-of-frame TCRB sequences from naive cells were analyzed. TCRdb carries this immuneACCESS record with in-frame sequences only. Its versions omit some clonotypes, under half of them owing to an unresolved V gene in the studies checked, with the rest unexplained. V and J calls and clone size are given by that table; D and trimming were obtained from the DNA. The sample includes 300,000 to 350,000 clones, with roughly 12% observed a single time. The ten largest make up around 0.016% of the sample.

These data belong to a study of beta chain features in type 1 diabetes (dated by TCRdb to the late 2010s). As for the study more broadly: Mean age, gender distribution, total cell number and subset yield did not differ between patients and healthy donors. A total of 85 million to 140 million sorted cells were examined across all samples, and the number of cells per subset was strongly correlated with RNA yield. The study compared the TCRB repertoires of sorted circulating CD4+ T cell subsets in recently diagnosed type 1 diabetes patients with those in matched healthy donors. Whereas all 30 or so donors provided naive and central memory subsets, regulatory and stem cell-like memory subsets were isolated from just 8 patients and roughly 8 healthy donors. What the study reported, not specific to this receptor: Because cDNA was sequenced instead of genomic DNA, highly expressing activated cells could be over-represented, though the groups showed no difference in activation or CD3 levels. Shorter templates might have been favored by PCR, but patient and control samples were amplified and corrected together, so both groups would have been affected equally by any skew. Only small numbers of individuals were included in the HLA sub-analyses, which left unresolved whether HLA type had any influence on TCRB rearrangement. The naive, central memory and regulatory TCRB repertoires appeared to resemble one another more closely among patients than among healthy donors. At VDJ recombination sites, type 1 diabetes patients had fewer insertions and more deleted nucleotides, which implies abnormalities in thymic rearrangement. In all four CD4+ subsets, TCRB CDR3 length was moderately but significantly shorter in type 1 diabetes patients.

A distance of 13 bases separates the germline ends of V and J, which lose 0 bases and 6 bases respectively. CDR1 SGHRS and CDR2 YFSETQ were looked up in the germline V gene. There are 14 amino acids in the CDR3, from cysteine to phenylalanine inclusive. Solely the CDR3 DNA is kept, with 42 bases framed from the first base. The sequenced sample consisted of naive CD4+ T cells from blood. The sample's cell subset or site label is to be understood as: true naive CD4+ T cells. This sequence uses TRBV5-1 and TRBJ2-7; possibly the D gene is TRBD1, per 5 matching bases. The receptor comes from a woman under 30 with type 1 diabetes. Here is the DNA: TGCGCCAGCAGCTTGGGGCAGGGATTAGGCGAGCAGTACTTC. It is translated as CASSLGQGLGEQYF.